This T cell receptor beta chain emerged from a study of post-analysis software for immune sequencing data. Whole-study findings and limits: Diversity measured as normalized Chao1 was significantly lower in multiple sclerosis patients than in controls. Among roughly five TRBV segments more frequent in patients than controls were TRBV5-6, TRBV5-1 and TRBV20-1.

The CDR3 runs to 13 residues. V lost 2 bases and J lost 4, with 11 bases in between. Germline values: CDR1 SQVTM, CDR2 ANQGSEA. A remark on this clonotype: Its antigen is unknown.

Unique molecular identifiers tagged the TCR beta cDNA libraries. Each CDR3 protein is one row after TCRdb ran MiXCR on the PCR reads. The sample lists around 710,000 distinct CDR3 sequences, around 42% seen once, with 4% to 5% in the top ten. Sequences were obtained from blood. The chain links TRBV29-1 to TRBJ2-5; D remains unclear. This TCR came from a girl aged 10 to 17 with multiple sclerosis. The CDR3 DNA sequence: TGCAGCGTTGAATTGCAGGCCGGAGAGACCCAGTACTTC. Residues: CSVELQAGETQYF.